This record covers a single T cell receptor (beta chain). This entry is derived from a study of blood T cell repertoires in COVID-19. Study summary: Acute and convalescent COVID-19 samples came from the United States, Italy and Spain. The cDNA or gDNA used as material had been derived from T cells, B-cell-depleted T cells, or PBMCs.

CDR1 and CDR2 from the germline V gene are LNHDA and SQIVND (reference sequence). The CDR3 has 16 amino acids. Trimming removed 6 bases from V and 9 bases from J; junction bases left unmatched: 12. As processed by the authors: The authors estimated nucleated cell counts from reference gene primer amplification. Sequenced by immunoSEQ multiplex PCR; TCRdb stores in-frame clones only, minus some. V, J and clone size are taken as reported in that table, and D and trimming were inferred from the DNA itself. The table shows approximately 300,000 clones, with more than 80% occurring only once. This sequence originates from a woman between 40 and 50 years old with acute or convalescent COVID-19. Sequencing was carried out using peripheral blood. V is TRBV19 and J is TRBJ1-6, with 9 bases identical to TRBD1. DNA of the CDR3: TGTGCCAGTAGGGAGACAGGGGGAAACTCTCGTTCACCCCTCCACTTT. This codes for CASRETGGNSRSPLHF. The full variable domain, its missing parts supplied by reference TRBV19 and TRBJ1-6, is DGGITQSPKYLFRKEGQNVTLSCEQNLNHDAMYWYRQDPGQGLRLIYYSQIVNDFQKGDIAEGYSVSREKKESFPLTVTSAQKNPTAFYLCASRETGGNSRSPLHFGNGTRLTVT.